This record concerns one TCR beta chain sequence. Its antigen is currently not known. No much larger clone is present one base from it, and per-base qualities are unavailable. TCRbeta CDR3 regions were amplified from genomic DNA by means of the immunoSEQ Assay, a bias-controlled multiplex PCR. In the authors' own workflow: Within the assay, amplification of reference gene primers was used to estimate how many nucleated cells each sample contained. To quantify the absolute abundance of each unique TCRbeta CDR3 rearrangement, sequence reads were collapsed and filtered. Productive Simpson clonality was computed per sample as the square root of Simpson's diversity index over productive rearrangements. Here the immuneACCESS table is served through TCRdb, limited to in-frame sequences with V and J called. Missing clones are a known gap in these copies; in checked studies unresolved V genes cover under half, and the rest lacks a known reason. For V, J and clone size, that table is used; D and trimming come from the DNA. The sample records approximately 480,000 clones, roughly 89% of which are singletons. About 0.91% of the sample is in the top ten clones.

One collaborating source in Seattle enrolled patients while the patients were actively infected and followed the patients over time throughout the course of disease. Collaborating institutions collected whole blood in K2EDTA tubes following their own protocols. For TCRbeta analysis, collaborators shipped samples as frozen whole blood, isolated PBMCs, or DNA extracted from either of those sample types. The data stem from a study of blood T cell repertoires in COVID-19 (dated by TCRdb to 2020 to 2022). Study-wide context: Samples covering the acute and convalescent phases of COVID-19 were provided by collaborators in the United States, Italy and Spain. Subjects who had been exposed to COVID-19, were actively infected with it, or had recovered from it provided the deeply sampled blood TCRbeta repertoires that made up the dataset. The samples were drawn from two sources: the first 160 participants of the ongoing ImmuneRACE study, and some 1,300 subjects contributed by 6 global collaborators. The prospective study material was composed of cDNA or gDNA derived from T cells, B-cell-depleted T cells, or PBMCs. Where available, HLA class I and class II types were obtained from metadata supplied by the sample provider rather than from assay-based typing. The sample metadata nearly always contained a de-identified subject ID, COVID-19 status, age in years and sex. The repertoires were released in a freely available public database intended as a resource for research on the immune response to SARS-CoV-2. The paper's findings and limits, for the study overall: The quantity of clinical and demographic metadata differed by source and by participant and was supplied without curation.

The germline V gene gives CDR1 as SQVTM and CDR2 as ANQGSEA. The CDR3 holds 14 amino acids from the cysteine to the phenylalanine. Kept here is only the CDR3 DNA, which spans 42 bases and is read in frame from base 1. After removal of 7 bases from V and 13 bases from J, the junction retains 17 bases not matched to a gene. The sequence joins TRBV29-1 to TRBJ2-1, with 9 junctional bases fitting TRBD2. The sample comprised peripheral blood. This TCR was sampled from a young man with COVID-19, enrolled during active disease. The CDR3 region has the sequence CSGDGTSTSVGQFF. The nucleotide sequence is given as TGCAGCGGTGACGGGACTAGCACTTCGGTTGGCCAGTTCTTC.